Given below is one TCR beta chain in context. This CDR3 has 15 amino acids. Germline V lookup: CDR1 MNHEY, CDR2 SMNVEV (reference sequence). V gave up 5 bases and J gave up 4 bases, with 16 bases separating them. This specimen comes from a study of PD-L1 blockade in urothelial cancer. Repertoires were generated with immunoSEQ multiplex PCR, while TCRdb's copy carries only in-frame clones and drops some. Of 90,000 to 120,000 clones listed, about 85% are singletons. This sequence joins TRBV27 and TRBJ2-3, with D possibly being TRBD1 (5 bases). The sample in question was PBMCs, obtained around atezolizumab (anti-PD-L1) treatment. This TCR was recovered from a man over 45 with urothelial cancer. The CDR3 sequence: CASSPGKSRADTQYF. The DNA of the CDR3 is TGTGCCAGCAGTCCAGGGAAGAGTCGTGCAGATACGCAGTATTTT.